This T cell receptor beta chain was recorded in a study of cytomegalovirus exposure and HLA in healthy donors. Study-wide background: It was reported in a later analysis that the 90 to 150 validation repertoires used the same platform as the approximately 620 first-cohort repertoires. Study conclusions and caveats: According to a subsequent analysis, TCR clusters identified in the first cohort showed a tendency to co-occur across the roughly 120 validation repertoires. Among TCR sequences, most were rare, though some public TCRs appeared in many donors.

The protocol was immunoSEQ multiplex PCR, while the TCRdb copy is restricted to in-frame clones and leaves out a portion. The sample has hundreds of thousands of clones; approximately 87% are singletons. The CDR3 extends over 16 residues, inclusive of both ends. CDR1 is MNHNS and CDR2 is SASEGT in the germline V gene. The donors were members of the validation cohort, which comprised 120 subjects and was separate from the first cohort of 600 to 850 subjects. To note about this clone: Its cognate antigen is unknown. Because the CDR3's place on the DNA is in doubt, the DNA is left out and the CDR3 is given as listed by TCRdb.

The sample taken for sequencing was PBMCs. The V call is TRBV6-1, the J call TRBJ2-7; TRBD2, the table's D call, lacks a check against the DNA. This clonotype originated in a man between 18 and 35 years old in good health and CMV-seronegative. The CDR3 protein is CASSADSFLAVYEQYF.